This TCR beta chain is from a study of T-cell reconstitution after alpha-beta-depleted transplantation in children. Study outcomes and limitations: At around two months after transplant, the alpha-beta T cells were reportedly derived from several hundred expanded clones that came from non-depleted graft cells. When one year had passed after transplant, most T-cell counts and diversity came from newly produced T cells.

Note on this clonotype: Its antigen is unidentified.

V was shortened by 1 base and J by 5 bases, with 15 bases between the two germline ends. The CDR3 has 15 residues. From germline, CDR1 is SGHDT and CDR2 YYEEEE. Preparation of the TCRbeta library used unique molecular identifiers. TCRdb analysed the PCR reads with MiXCR anew, one entry per CDR3 protein. The data hold around 440,000 distinct CDR3 sequences, with roughly a tenth observed a single time. Sample: PBMCs, taken before TCRalphabeta/CD19-depleted stem cell transplant. The chain joins TRBV5-6 to TRBJ1-2; no definite D call. The receptor was isolated from a child aged 2-9 years with inherited bone marrow failure, due to receive a stem cell transplant. CDR3 in amino acids: CASSLRLGSPYGYTF. The CDR3 DNA sequence: TGTGCCAGCAGCTTGCGACTCGGCAGCCCTTATGGCTACACCTTC.